The 5 T cell receptor beta chains in this list originate from one sample, sequenced in a study of T cell repertoires in ileal Crohn's disease (dated by TCRdb to about 2019). Receptor libraries were prepared by the immunoSEQ multiplex PCR assay. TCRdb retrieved this table from immuneACCESS and kept in-frame rearrangements only. Not all clones are present; in checked studies, unresolved V genes account for under half, and no reason is known for the remainder. This sample has around 9,000 clones in its table, and around 76% of those were observed once. In total, the top ten clones hold about 4.5% of the sample. The specimen sequenced was ileal tissue. The receptors derive from an adult with Crohn's disease.

The CDR3 DNA is TGTGCCTGCACAGGGGCGGCTAGCTCTGGGGCCAACGTCCTGACTTTC. It encodes CACTGAASSGANVLTF. V usage is TRBV30 and J usage is TRBJ2-6, with 7 nucleotides matching TRBD1. CDR1 is GTSNPN and CDR2 is SVGIG in the germline V gene (reference sequence). V lost 6 bases to trimming and J lost 0 bases; unmatched junction nucleotides: 8. This CDR3 is 16 amino acids long.

The sample holds a few counts of this clone. The chain employs TRBV5-1 and TRBJ2-7; D is possibly TRBD2 (6 bases). Trimming shortened V by 6 bases and J by 6 bases, and 19 bases separated the two germline ends. Germline loops: CDR1 SGHRS, CDR2 YFSETQ. The length of the CDR3 is 14 residues. CDR3: CASNRDLEVGEQYF. CDR3 nucleotides: TGCGCCAGCAATCGGGACTTGGAGGTGGGCGAGCAGTACTTC.

The gene calls are TRBV6-6 and TRBJ2-7; D is possibly TRBD2 (6 bases). Germline loops: CDR1 MNHNY, CDR2 SVGAGI (reference sequence). Trimming removed 6 bases from V and 3 bases from J, with 15 bases in between. The length of the CDR3 is 14 residues. For the CDR3, the DNA is TGTGCCAGCAGAACCCCCGGGAGCTACTACGAGCAGTACTTC. The encoded protein is CASRTPGSYYEQYF.

The CDR3 loop is CATSSGTSWQETQYF. CDR3 DNA sequence: TGTGCCACCAGCTCCGGGACTAGCTGGCAAGAGACCCAGTACTTC. This chain links TRBV15 with TRBJ2-5, with TRBD2 matching over 9 bases. From germline, CDR1 is LNHNV and CDR2 YYDKDF (reference sequence). This CDR3 is built from 15 residues. The trim removed 5 bases at V and 2 bases at J, leaving 6 bases unmatched.

The rearrangement uses TRBV7-9 and TRBJ2-3; D gene uncertain. V lost 2 bases to trimming and J lost 0 bases, with 12 bases between them. The CDR3 loop spans 16 amino acids. Germline CDR1 SEHNR, CDR2 FQNEAQ (reference sequence). In DNA form, the CDR3 reads TGTGCCAGCAGCTTATACACAGTTGCTAGCACAGATACGCAGTATTTT. It is translated as CASSLYTVASTDTQYF.